Listed below are T cell receptor beta chains from one sample, sequenced in a study of blood T cell repertoires in COVID-19. Measured with immunoSEQ multiplex PCR; TCRdb has only the in-frame clones, and not every one. The sample lists a few hundred thousand clones, approximately 89% seen once, with about 7.8% in the top ten. Material for sequencing was peripheral blood. The receptor source for this set is a woman in her fifties or sixties who had recovered from COVID-19. Both conserved end residues are part of each CDR3. D genes are given only for firm matches. Clone size is stated in some rows and not others, as once, few, many or a class when expanded.

j_gene: TRBJ2-1
abundance: .
v_gene: TRBV11-2
d_gene: .
CDR3nt: TGTGCCAGCAGCTTAGGCCCAGAATACAATGAGCAGTTCTTC
CDR3aa: CASSLGPEYNEQFF

j_gene: TRBJ1-2
abundance: .
v_gene: TRBV3-1/TRBV3-2
d_gene: .
CDR3nt: TGTGCCAGCAGCCGGACAGCCCGCTATGGCTACACCTTC
CDR3aa: CASSRTARYGYTF

j_gene: TRBJ2-1
abundance: .
v_gene: TRBV27
d_gene: TRBD2
CDR3nt: TGTGCCAGCAGTCCACGACTGTCAAGCGGGGTGAATAACAATGAGCAGTTCTTC
CDR3aa: CASSPRLSSGVNNNEQFF

j_gene: TRBJ1-2
abundance: few
v_gene: TRBV5-8
d_gene: TRBD1
CDR3nt: TGTGCCAGCAGCTTGAGGACAGGGGCCTACTATGGCTACACCTTC
CDR3aa: CASSLRTGAYYGYTF

j_gene: TRBJ2-3
abundance: many
v_gene: TRBV18
d_gene: TRBD2
CDR3nt: TGTGCCAGCTCACCTACCGCGGGACTAGTAATCACAGATACGCAGTATTTT
CDR3aa: CASSPTAGLVITDTQYF

j_gene: TRBJ2-1
abundance: .
v_gene: TRBV29-1
d_gene: .
CDR3nt: TGCAGCGTCGGTACAGGCAGTGAGCAGTTCTTC
CDR3aa: CSVGTGSEQFF

j_gene: TRBJ2-7
abundance: .
v_gene: TRBV5-6
d_gene: .
CDR3nt: TGTGCCAGCAGCCGCGACACTGTCTACGAGCAGTACTTC
CDR3aa: CASSRDTVYEQYF

j_gene: TRBJ2-7
abundance: .
v_gene: TRBV4-1
d_gene: .
CDR3nt: TGCGCCAGCAGCCAAGTCGGGGGAGAAGACGAGCAGTACTTC
CDR3aa: CASSQVGGEDEQYF

j_gene: TRBJ2-7
abundance: .
v_gene: TRBV6-6
d_gene: .
CDR3nt: TGTGCCAGCAGTAAAAAACAGGGCCGCGACGAGCAGTACTTC
CDR3aa: CASSKKQGRDEQYF

j_gene: TRBJ2-5
abundance: .
v_gene: TRBV6-6
d_gene: TRBD1
CDR3nt: TGTGCCACTGGGACAGGGGGCGAAGAGACCCAGTACTTC
CDR3aa: CATGTGGEETQYF